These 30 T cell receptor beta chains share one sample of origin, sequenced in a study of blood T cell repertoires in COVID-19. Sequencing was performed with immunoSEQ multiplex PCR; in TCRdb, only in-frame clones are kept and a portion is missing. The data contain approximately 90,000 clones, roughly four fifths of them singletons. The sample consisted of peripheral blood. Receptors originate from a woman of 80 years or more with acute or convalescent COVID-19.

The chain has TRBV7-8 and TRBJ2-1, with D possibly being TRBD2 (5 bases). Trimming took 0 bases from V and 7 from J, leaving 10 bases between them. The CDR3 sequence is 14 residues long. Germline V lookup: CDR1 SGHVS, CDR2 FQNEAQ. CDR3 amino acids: CASSLASRENEQFF. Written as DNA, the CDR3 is TGTGCCAGCAGCTTAGCGAGTAGGGAGAATGAGCAGTTCTTC. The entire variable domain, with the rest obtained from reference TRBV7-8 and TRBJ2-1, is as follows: GAGVSQSPRYKVAKRGQDVALRCDPISGHVSLFWYQQALGQGPEFLTYFQNEAQLDKSGLPSDRFFAERPEGSVSTLKIQRTQQEDSAVYLCASSLASRENEQFFGPGTRLTVL.

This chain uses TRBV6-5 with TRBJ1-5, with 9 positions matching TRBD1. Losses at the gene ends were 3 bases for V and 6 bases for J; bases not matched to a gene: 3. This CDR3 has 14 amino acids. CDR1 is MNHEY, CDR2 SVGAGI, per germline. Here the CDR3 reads CASSYTTGGQPQHF. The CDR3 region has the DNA TGTGCCAGCAGTTATACGACAGGGGGTCAGCCCCAGCATTTT.

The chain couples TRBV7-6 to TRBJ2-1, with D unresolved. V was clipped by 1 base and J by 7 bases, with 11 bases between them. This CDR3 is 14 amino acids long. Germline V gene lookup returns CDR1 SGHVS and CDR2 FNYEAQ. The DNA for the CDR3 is TGTGCCAGCAGCTTAGAGCAGGTTTTTAATGAGCAGTTCTTC. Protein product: CASSLEQVFNEQFF.

CDR3 region: CATGLADTDTQYF. DNA for the CDR3: TGCGCCACCGGACTAGCGGATACAGATACGCAGTATTTT. This chain joins TRBV5-1 and TRBJ2-3; TRBD2 aligns across 10 bases. The trim removed 9 bases at V and 3 bases at J, leaving 4 bases unmatched. CDR3 size: 13 residues. CDR1 and CDR2 (germline): SGHRS, YFSETQ.

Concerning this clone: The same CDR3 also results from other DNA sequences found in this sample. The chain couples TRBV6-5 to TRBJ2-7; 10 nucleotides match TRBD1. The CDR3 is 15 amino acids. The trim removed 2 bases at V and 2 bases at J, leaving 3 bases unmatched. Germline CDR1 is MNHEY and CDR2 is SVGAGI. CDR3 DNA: TGTGCCAGCAGTTACCGGGACAGGGGCCCCTACGAGCAGTACTTC. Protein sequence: CASSYRDRGPYEQYF.

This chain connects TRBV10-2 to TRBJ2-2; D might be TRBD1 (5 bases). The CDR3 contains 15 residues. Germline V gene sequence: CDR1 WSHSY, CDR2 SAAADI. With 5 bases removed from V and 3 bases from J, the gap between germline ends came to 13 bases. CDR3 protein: CASSWGPWDTGELFF. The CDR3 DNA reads TGCGCCAGCAGTTGGGGCCCCTGGGACACCGGGGAGCTGTTTTTT.

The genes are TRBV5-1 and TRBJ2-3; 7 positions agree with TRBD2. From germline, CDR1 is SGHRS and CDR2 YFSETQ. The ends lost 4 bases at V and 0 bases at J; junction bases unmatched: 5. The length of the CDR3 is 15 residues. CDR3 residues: CASSEGGGSTDTQYF. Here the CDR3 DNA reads TGCGCCAGCAGCGAGGGCGGGGGTAGCACAGATACGCAGTATTTT. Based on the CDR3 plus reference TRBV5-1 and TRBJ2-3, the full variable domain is KAGVTQTPRYLIKTRGQQVTLSCSPISGHRSVSWYQQTPGQGLQFLFEYFSETQRNKGNFPGRFSGRQFSNSRSEMNVSTLELGDSALYLCASSEGGGSTDTQYFGPGTRLTVL.

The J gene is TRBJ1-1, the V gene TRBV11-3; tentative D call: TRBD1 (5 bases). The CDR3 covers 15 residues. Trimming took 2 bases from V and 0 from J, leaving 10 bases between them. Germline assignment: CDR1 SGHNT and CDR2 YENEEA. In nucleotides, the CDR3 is TGTGCCAGCAGCTTATCAGGGAATATGAACACTGAAGCTTTCTTT. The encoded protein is CASSLSGNMNTEAFF.

CDR3 nucleotides: TGTGCCAGCAGTGGACTAGCGGGAGTATCCAATGAGCAGTTCTTC. Protein sequence: CASSGLAGVSNEQFF. This rearrangement joins TRBV2 to TRBJ2-1; 12 positions agree with TRBD2. Germline V lookup: CDR1 SNHLY, CDR2 FYNNEI. The trim removed 4 bases at V and 6 bases at J, leaving 4 bases unmatched. This CDR3 region has 15 residues.

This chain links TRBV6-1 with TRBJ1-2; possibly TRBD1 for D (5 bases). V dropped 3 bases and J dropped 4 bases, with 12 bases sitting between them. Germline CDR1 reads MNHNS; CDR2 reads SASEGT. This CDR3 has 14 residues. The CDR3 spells CASSDGGEGYGYTF. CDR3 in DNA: TGTGCCAGCAGTGACGGGGGGGAGGGCTATGGCTACACCTTC.

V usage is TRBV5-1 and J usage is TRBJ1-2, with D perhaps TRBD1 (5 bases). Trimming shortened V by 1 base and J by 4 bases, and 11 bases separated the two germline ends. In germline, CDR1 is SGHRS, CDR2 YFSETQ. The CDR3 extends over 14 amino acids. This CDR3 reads CASSLTTEPYGYTF. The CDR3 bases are TGCGCCAGCAGCTTGACGACAGAACCCTATGGCTACACCTTC. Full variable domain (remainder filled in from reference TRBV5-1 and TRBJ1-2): KAGVTQTPRYLIKTRGQQVTLSCSPISGHRSVSWYQQTPGQGLQFLFEYFSETQRNKGNFPGRFSGRQFSNSRSEMNVSTLELGDSALYLCASSLTTEPYGYTFGSGTRLTVV.

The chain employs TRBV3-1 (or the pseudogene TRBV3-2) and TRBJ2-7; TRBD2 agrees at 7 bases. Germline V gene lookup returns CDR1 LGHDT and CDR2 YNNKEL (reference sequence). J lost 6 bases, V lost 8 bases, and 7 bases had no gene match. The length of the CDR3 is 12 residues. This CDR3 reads CASAGSGGEQYF. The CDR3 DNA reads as TGTGCCAGCGCCGGTTCGGGAGGCGAGCAGTACTTC.

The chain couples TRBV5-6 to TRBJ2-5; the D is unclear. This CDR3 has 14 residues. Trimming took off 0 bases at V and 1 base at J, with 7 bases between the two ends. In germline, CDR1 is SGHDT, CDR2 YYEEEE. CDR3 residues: CASSLDGSQETQYF. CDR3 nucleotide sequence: TGTGCCAGCAGCTTGGATGGCAGCCAAGAGACCCAGTACTTC.

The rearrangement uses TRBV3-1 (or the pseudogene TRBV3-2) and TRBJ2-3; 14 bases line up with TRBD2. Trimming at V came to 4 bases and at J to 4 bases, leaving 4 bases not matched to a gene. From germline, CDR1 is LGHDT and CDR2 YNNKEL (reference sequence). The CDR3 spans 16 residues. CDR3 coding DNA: TGTGCCAGCAGCCTTCGGACTAGCGGGAGGCCAGATACGCAGTATTTT. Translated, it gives CASSLRTSGRPDTQYF.

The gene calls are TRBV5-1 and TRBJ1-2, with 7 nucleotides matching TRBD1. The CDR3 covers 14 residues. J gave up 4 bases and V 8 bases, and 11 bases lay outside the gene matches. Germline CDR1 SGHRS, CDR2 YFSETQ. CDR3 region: CASNPFGDSYGYTF. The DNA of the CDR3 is TGCGCCAGTAATCCCTTTGGGGACAGCTATGGCTACACCTTC. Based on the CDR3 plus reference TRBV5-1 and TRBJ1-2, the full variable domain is KAGVTQTPRYLIKTRGQQVTLSCSPISGHRSVSWYQQTPGQGLQFLFEYFSETQRNKGNFPGRFSGRQFSNSRSEMNVSTLELGDSALYLCASNPFGDSYGYTFGSGTRLTVV.

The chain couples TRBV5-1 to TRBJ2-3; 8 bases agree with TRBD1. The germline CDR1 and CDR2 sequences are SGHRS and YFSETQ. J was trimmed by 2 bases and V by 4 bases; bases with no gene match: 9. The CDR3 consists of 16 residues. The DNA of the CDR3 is TGCGCCAGCAGCCTCGACAGGGGCGACTACACAGATACGCAGTATTTT. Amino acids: CASSLDRGDYTDTQYF.

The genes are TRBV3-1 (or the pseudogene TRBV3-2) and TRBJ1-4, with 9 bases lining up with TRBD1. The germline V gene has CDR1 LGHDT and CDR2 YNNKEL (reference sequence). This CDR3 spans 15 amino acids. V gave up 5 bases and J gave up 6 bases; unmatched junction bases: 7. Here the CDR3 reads CASSATRTGDEKLFF. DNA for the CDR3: TGTGCCAGCAGCGCCACTCGGACAGGGGATGAAAAACTGTTTTTT.

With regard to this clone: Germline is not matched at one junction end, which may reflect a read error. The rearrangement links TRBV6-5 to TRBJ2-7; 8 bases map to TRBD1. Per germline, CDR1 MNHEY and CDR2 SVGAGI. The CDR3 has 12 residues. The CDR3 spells CASDHLRQGAVF. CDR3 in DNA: TGTGCCAGCGATCATTTACGGCAGGGGGCGGTTTTC.

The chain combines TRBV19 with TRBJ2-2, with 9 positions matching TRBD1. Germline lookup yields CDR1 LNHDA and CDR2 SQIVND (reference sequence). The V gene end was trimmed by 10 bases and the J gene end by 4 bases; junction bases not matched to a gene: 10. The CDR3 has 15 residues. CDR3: CATSLGTGTTGELFF. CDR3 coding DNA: TGTGCCACCTCACTCGGGACAGGGACCACCGGGGAGCTGTTTTTT.

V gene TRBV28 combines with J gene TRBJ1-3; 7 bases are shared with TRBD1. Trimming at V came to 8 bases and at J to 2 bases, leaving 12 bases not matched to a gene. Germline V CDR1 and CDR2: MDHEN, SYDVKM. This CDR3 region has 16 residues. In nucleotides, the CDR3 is TGTGCCAGCTCGACTTACAGGGGCATAACTGGAAACACCATATATTTT. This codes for CASSTYRGITGNTIYF.

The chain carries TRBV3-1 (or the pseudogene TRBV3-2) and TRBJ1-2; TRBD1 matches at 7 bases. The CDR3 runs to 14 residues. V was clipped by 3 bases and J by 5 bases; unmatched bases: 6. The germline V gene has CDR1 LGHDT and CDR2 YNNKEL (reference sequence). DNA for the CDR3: TGTGCCAGCAGCCACCAGGACAGGTATTATGGCTACACCTTC. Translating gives CASSHQDRYYGYTF.

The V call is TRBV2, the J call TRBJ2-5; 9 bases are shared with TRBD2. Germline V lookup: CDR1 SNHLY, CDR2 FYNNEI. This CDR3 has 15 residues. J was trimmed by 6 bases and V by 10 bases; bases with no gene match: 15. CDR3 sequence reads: CATSPGGRARKTQYF. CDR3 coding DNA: TGTGCCACCTCCCCCGGCGGGAGGGCTCGAAAGACCCAGTACTTC.

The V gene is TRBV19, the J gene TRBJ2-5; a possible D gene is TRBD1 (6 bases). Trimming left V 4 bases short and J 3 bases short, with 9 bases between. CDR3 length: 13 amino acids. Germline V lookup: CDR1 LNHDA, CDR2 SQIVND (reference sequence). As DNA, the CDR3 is TGTGCCAGTAGTAAGGACAGAAAAGAGACCCAGTACTTC. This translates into CASSKDRKETQYF.

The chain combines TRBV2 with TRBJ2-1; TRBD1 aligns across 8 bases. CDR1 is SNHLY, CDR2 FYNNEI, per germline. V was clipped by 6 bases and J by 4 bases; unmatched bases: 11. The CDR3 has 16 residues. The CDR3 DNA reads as TGTGCCAGCAGCAAAGAGGGACAGGTCGTGTACAATGAGCAGTTCTTC. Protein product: CASSKEGQVVYNEQFF.

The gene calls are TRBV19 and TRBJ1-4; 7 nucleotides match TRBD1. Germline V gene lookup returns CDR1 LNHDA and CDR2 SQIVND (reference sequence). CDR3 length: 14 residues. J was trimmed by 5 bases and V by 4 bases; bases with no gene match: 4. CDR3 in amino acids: CASSNWDSNEKLFF. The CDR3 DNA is TGTGCCAGTAGTAACTGGGACAGCAATGAAAAACTGTTTTTT.

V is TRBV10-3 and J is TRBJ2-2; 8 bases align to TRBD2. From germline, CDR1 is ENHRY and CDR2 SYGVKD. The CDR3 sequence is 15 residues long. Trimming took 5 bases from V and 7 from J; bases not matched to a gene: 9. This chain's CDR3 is CAISTKRETNGELFF. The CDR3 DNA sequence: TGTGCCATCAGTACAAAGCGGGAGACGAACGGGGAGCTGTTTTTT.

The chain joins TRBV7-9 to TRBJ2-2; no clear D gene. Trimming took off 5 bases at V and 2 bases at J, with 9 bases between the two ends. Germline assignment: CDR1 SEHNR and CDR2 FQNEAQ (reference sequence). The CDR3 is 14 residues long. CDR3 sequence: CASSGLVNTGELFF. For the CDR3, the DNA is TGTGCCAGCAGCGGCCTAGTTAACACCGGGGAGCTGTTTTTT.

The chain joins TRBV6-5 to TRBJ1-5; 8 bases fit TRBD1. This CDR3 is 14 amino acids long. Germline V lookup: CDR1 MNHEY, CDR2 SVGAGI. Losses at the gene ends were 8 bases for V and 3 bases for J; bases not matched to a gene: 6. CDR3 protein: CASHRGQANQPQHF. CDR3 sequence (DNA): TGTGCCAGCCACAGGGGACAGGCCAATCAGCCCCAGCATTTT.

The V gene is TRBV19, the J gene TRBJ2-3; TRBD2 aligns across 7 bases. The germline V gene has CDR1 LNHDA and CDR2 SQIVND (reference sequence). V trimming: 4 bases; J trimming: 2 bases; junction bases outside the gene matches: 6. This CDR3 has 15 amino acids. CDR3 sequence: CASSKPGTNTDTQYF. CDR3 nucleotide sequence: TGTGCCAGTAGTAAGCCCGGGACTAACACAGATACGCAGTATTTT.

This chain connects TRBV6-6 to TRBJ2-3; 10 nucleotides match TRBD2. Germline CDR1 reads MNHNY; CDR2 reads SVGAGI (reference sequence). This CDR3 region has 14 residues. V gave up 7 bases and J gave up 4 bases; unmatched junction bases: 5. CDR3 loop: CASMRSGGADTQYF. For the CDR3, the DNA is TGTGCCAGCATGCGGAGCGGGGGGGCAGATACGCAGTATTTT.